The present T cell receptor (beta chain) was sequenced within a study of T-cell reconstitution after alpha-beta-depleted transplantation in children. Germline CDR1 SGHRS, CDR2 YFSETQ. Trimming cost V 0 bases and J 3 bases, with 16 bases left between them. This CDR3 is 16 amino acids long. Preparation of the TCRbeta library involved a method that used unique molecular identifiers. TCRdb used MiXCR to reprocess the PCR reads, holding one entry per CDR3 protein. The data contain some 200,000 distinct CDR3 sequences, approximately 15% of them singletons. The sequence was obtained from a human donor who donated a stem cell graft to a child with acute lymphoblastic leukemia. This chain links TRBV5-1 with TRBJ2-7, with a possible D match to TRBD2 (6 bases). The starting material was PBMCs from the stem cell graft donor, obtained from the stem cell graft. CDR3 sequence reads: CASSLDSHSGVYEQYF. In nucleotides, the CDR3 is TGCGCCAGCAGCTTGGACAGCCATTCGGGGGTCTACGAGCAGTACTTC.